This T cell receptor (beta chain) was sequenced during a study of vaccination effects on CD4 cells after COVID-19. Details on this clone: The antigen remains undetermined.

CDR1 is SGHRS, CDR2 YFSETQ, per germline. CDR3 length equals 15 residues. Trimming removed 4 bases from V and 3 bases from J; junction bases left unmatched: 6. Antigen-specific CD4+ T cells were expanded (with viral peptide pools) by the ViraFEST assay ahead of sequencing. With approximately ten days of culture completed, CD4+ T cells were isolated. Each vaccine recipient was nucleocapsid antibody negative and had no prior SARS-CoV-2 infection. Researchers swapped half the medium for IL-2 medium on both days 3 and 7. Produced via immunoSEQ multiplex PCR; TCRdb's table is partial and in-frame only. The sample yields fewer than 30,000 clones, approximately 64% seen once. The study's findings and limits: Late after vaccination, infection- and vaccine-induced clones showed marked clonal contraction. Convalescent patients in the study were few, and early post-infection timepoints were absent.

J is TRBJ1-3 and V is TRBV5-1; 8 bases match TRBD1. This specimen consisted of CD4+ T cells from PBMCs cultured with HCoV-OC43 spike peptides, obtained before COVID-19 vaccination. Subset here: HCoV-OC43 spike overlapping peptide pool stimulation. The TCR comes from a human donor who received a COVID-19 vaccine. CDR3 DNA sequence: TGCGCCAGCAGCCCATCAGGGGGCGGTGGAAACACCATATATTTT. It yields the protein CASSPSGGGGNTIYF.